This TCR beta chain derives from a study of T cell responses to AZD1222 COVID-19 vaccine. The method was immunoSEQ multiplex PCR; TCRdb's version includes in-frame clones alone and lacks a portion of them. Among 95,000 to 110,000 clones listed, around 90% were seen once. This CDR3 contains 16 residues. V dropped 5 bases and J dropped 9; count of bases not matched to a gene: 13. In germline, CDR1 is SGHTA, CDR2 FQGTGA. The clonotype originates from an adult in good health. This sample comprised peripheral blood, obtained on day 0 of AZD1222 vaccination. The chain uses TRBV7-3 and TRBJ2-1, with 10 bases that match TRBD2. In DNA, the CDR3 is TGTGCCAGCAGCCCCTTTTTAGCGGGGGGCCCGGGTGAGCAGTTCTTC. It specifies CASSPFLAGGPGEQFF.